The rows below give T cell receptor beta chains drawn from one sample of a study of T-cell reconstitution after alpha-beta-depleted transplantation in children. TCRdb recomputed calls from the PCR reads with MiXCR, one row per CDR3 protein. The table lists approximately 650,000 distinct CDR3 sequences, less than 15% of them singletons, with approximately 0.8% in the top ten. This specimen consisted of PBMCs, obtained before TCRalphabeta/CD19-depleted stem cell transplant. The receptors were sampled from a girl aged 2 to 10 with congenital amegakaryocytic thrombocytopenia, due to receive a stem cell transplant. CDR3s leave out the opening cysteine and the closing phenylalanine or tryptophan. D genes are given only for firm matches.

j_call d_call cdr3_length v_call cdr3_aa
TRBJ1-3 . 13 TRBV12-3/TRBV12-4 ASSSPGRGGNTIY
TRBJ1-2 . 12 TRBV20-1 SARQGPANYGYT
TRBJ2-1 TRBD2 13 TRBV20-1 SANGASGAYNEQF
TRBJ2-3 . 12 TRBV5-1 ASSLDVIRDTQY
TRBJ2-7 TRBD2 11 TRBV20-1 SASTGGNYEQY
TRBJ2-1 . 11 TRBV29-1 SVRGAEFYEQF
TRBJ2-1 . 13 TRBV5-1 ASSLALGKYNEQF
TRBJ1-3 . 17 TRBV5-1 ASSLHGPVGLNSGNTIY
TRBJ2-7 . 8 TRBV11-2 ASSFEEQY
TRBJ2-2 . 12 TRBV12-3/TRBV12-4 ATLQRQNTGELF
TRBJ2-7 . 12 TRBV29-1 SVAQFTSSYEQY
TRBJ1-5 . 11 TRBV6-2/TRBV6-3 ASSYTRDQPQH
TRBJ1-1 . 11 TRBV5-1 ASSRGETTEAF
TRBJ2-2 . 10 TRBV12-3/TRBV12-4 ASGQGSGELF
TRBJ2-7 . 14 TRBV7-9 ASSGFKGRGSYEQY
TRBJ2-5 . 11 TRBV20-1 SGLGVRLETQY
TRBJ1-2 . 11 TRBV12-3/TRBV12-4 ASSLRTDYGYT
TRBJ1-6 TRBD1 11 TRBV12-3/TRBV12-4 ASLDRGDSPLH
TRBJ2-1 TRBD2 12 TRBV7-9 ASSSAGGVDEQF
TRBJ1-1 . 13 TRBV11-3 ASSLDSLAGAEAF
TRBJ2-3 . 11 TRBV10-3 AISRDDTDTQY
TRBJ2-2 TRBD2 19 TRBV28 ASSLGSGALLKVAGTGELF
TRBJ2-3 TRBD2 17 TRBV3-1 ASSQDGTSGSSGADTQY
TRBJ2-1 . 11 TRBV30 AWSAGLYNEQF
TRBJ1-2 . 12 TRBV3-1 ASSQGSVVYGYT
TRBJ2-6 TRBD1 14 TRBV24-1 ATSTPRGPGANVLT
TRBJ1-2 . 14 TRBV27 ASSLSFLVPLYGYT
TRBJ2-1 TRBD2 16 TRBV7-6 ASSLSPGTSQVGGEQF
TRBJ2-7 . 13 TRBV5-1 ASSLETGISYEQY
TRBJ2-1 TRBD2 12 TRBV20-1 SASPSSGYNEQF
TRBJ2-5 . 11 TRBV12-3/TRBV12-4 ASSDDTVETQY
TRBJ1-2 . 13 TRBV6-1 ASNEPTGSRYGYT
TRBJ2-7 . 12 TRBV18 ASSHDTGDYEQY
TRBJ2-2 TRBD1 13 TRBV20-1 SATPGTGPTGELF
TRBJ2-3 TRBD2 14 TRBV11-2 ASSSPASGTADTEY
TRBJ1-1 . 15 TRBV18 ASSPVPSWTVGTEAF
TRBJ2-3 TRBD2 12 TRBV29-1 SGMGLARGDTQY
TRBJ2-1 . 10 TRBV28 ASTPRDNEQF
TRBJ2-5 . 11 TRBV7-7 ASSQDSQETQY
TRBJ2-1 . 11 TRBV6-5 ASSYHAMNEQF
TRBJ2-7 . 13 TRBV11-1 ASSPPGREPYEQY
TRBJ2-1 TRBD2 12 TRBV2 ASRASGYYNEQF
TRBJ1-5 . 11 TRBV7-6 ASSRTQNQPQH
TRBJ2-1 . 16 TRBV5-6 ASSPPGLRFSSYNEQF
TRBJ2-7 . 11 TRBV5-1 ASSLVGSEPAD
TRBJ2-3 TRBD2 13 TRBV12-3/TRBV12-4 ASSFLAGGPDTQY
TRBJ2-1 . 16 TRBV11-1 ASSPTRLGRLEHNEQF
TRBJ1-1 . 12 TRBV12-3/TRBV12-4 ASASSGLDTEAF
TRBJ2-2 . 11 TRBV29-1 SVKPGNTGELF
TRBJ2-4 . 15 TRBV11-2 ASSFLPGQIAKNIQY
TRBJ2-3 TRBD2 13 TRBV10-3 AISDGLAATDTQY
TRBJ2-4 TRBD1 18 TRBV5-6 ASSLYEGQGARPLSDIQY
TRBJ1-2 . 10 TRBV7-9 ASSAGQYGYT
TRBJ2-3 TRBD2 13 TRBV29-1 SVPNSGASTDTQY
TRBJ2-3 . 14 TRBV7-6 ASSSQYRSGTDTQY